This is a list of T cell receptor beta chains from one sample in a study of cytomegalovirus exposure and HLA in healthy donors. Only in-frame clones appear in the TCRdb table, and some are missing; sequencing was by immunoSEQ multiplex PCR. The table lists about 200,000 clones, roughly 85% of them singletons. The sample was PBMCs. The receptor source for this set is a woman between 18 and 30 years old in good health and CMV-seronegative. CDR3s include the opening cysteine and the closing phenylalanine or tryptophan. Fields, in order: D gene, V gene, clone size, J gene, CDR3 protein, CDR3 DNA. D genes are given only for firm matches. A row's size may be missing; if present it is once, few, many or a size class.

D: TRBD1; V: TRBV30; size: NA; J: TRBJ1-2; CDR3: CAWSAGGGYGYTF; DNA: TGTGCCTGGAGCGCAGGGGGCGGCTATGGCTACACCTTC
D: NA; V: TRBV9; size: NA; J: TRBJ2-7; CDR3: CASSVGDGRNEQYF; DNA: TGTGCCAGCAGCGTGGGAGACGGGCGGAACGAGCAGTACTTC
D: TRBD1; V: TRBV2; size: NA; J: TRBJ2-7; CDR3: CASSAGQGAREQYF; DNA: TGTGCCAGCAGTGCCGGACAGGGGGCGCGGGAGCAGTACTTC
D: TRBD1; V: TRBV28; size: NA; J: TRBJ1-2; CDR3: CASTDIQGAGYGYTF; DNA: TGTGCCAGCACCGATATACAGGGGGCGGGCTATGGCTACACCTTC
D: TRBD1; V: TRBV18; size: NA; J: TRBJ1-1; CDR3: CASSPGTGGASEAFF; DNA: TGTGCCAGCTCACCCGGGACAGGGGGCGCATCCGAAGCTTTCTTT
D: TRBD1; V: TRBV29-1; size: NA; J: TRBJ1-3; CDR3: CSVVQGGQNTIYF; DNA: TGCAGCGTTGTACAGGGGGGGCAAAACACCATATATTTT
D: NA; V: TRBV2; size: NA; J: TRBJ1-4; CDR3: CASRQGNEKLFF; DNA: TGTGCCAGCAGACAAGGGAATGAAAAACTGTTTTTT
D: TRBD1; V: TRBV6-6; size: NA; J: TRBJ1-2; CDR3: CASSSTGQGSNGYTF; DNA: TGTGCCAGCAGTTCTACGGGACAGGGGAGTAATGGCTACACCTTC
D: NA; V: TRBV6-5; size: NA; J: TRBJ2-1; CDR3: CATTTGYNEQFF; DNA: TGTGCCACCACTACAGGGTACAATGAGCAGTTCTTC
D: NA; V: TRBV27; size: NA; J: TRBJ2-2; CDR3: CASSLSHYGTGELFF; DNA: TGTGCCAGCAGTTTATCGCACTACGGCACCGGGGAGCTGTTTTTT
D: TRBD1; V: TRBV7-6; size: NA; J: TRBJ2-1; CDR3: CASSTRDSGWVFADEQFF; DNA: TGTGCCAGCAGTACCCGGGACAGTGGTTGGGTCTTCGCAGATGAGCAGTTCTTC
D: TRBD1; V: TRBV9; size: NA; J: TRBJ2-3; CDR3: CASSVGTVADTQYF; DNA: TGTGCCAGCAGCGTCGGGACAGTTGCAGATACGCAGTATTTT
D: NA; V: TRBV4-1; size: NA; J: TRBJ1-2; CDR3: CASSQAFKTNYGYTF; DNA: TGCGCCAGCAGCCAAGCTTTCAAAACTAACTATGGCTACACCTTC
D: NA; V: TRBV20-1; size: once; J: TRBJ2-5; CDR3: CSARVGETQYF; DNA: TGCAGTGCTAGAGTAGGGGAGACCCAGTACTTC
D: NA; V: TRBV5-6; size: NA; J: TRBJ2-7; CDR3: CASSLRRYEQYF; DNA: TGTGCCAGCAGCTTAAGAAGGTACGAGCAGTACTTC
D: NA; V: TRBV5-6; size: NA; J: TRBJ2-1; CDR3: CASSLENEQFF; DNA: TGTGCCAGCAGCTTGGAAAATGAGCAGTTCTTC
D: NA; V: TRBV13; size: NA; J: TRBJ2-1; CDR3: CASSSRSNEQFF; DNA: TGTGCCAGCAGCTCTCGGAGCAATGAGCAGTTCTTC
D: NA; V: TRBV9; size: NA; J: TRBJ2-5; CDR3: CASSTRAGETQYF; DNA: TGTGCCAGCAGCACAAGAGCGGGAGAGACCCAGTACTTC
D: TRBD1; V: TRBV5-1; size: NA; J: TRBJ1-6; CDR3: CASSMGTGLNSPLHF; DNA: TGCGCCAGCAGCATGGGGACAGGCCTTAATTCACCCCTCCACTTT
D: TRBD1; V: TRBV18; size: few; J: TRBJ2-7; CDR3: CASSPPGTGGYEQYF; DNA: TGTGCCAGCTCACCGCCCGGGACAGGGGGCTACGAGCAGTACTTC
D: NA; V: TRBV7-9; size: NA; J: TRBJ2-1; CDR3: CASSLYTPYNEQFF; DNA: TGTGCCAGCAGCTTATACACCCCCTACAATGAGCAGTTCTTC
D: TRBD1; V: TRBV4-1; size: NA; J: TRBJ1-1; CDR3: CASSQEPGQLNTEAFF; DNA: TGCGCCAGCAGCCAAGAACCGGGACAGTTGAACACTGAAGCTTTCTTT
D: NA; V: TRBV5-3; size: NA; J: TRBJ2-4; CDR3: CARSRPSQNIQYF; DNA: TGTGCCAGAAGTCGTCCTAGCCAAAACATTCAGTACTTC
D: NA; V: TRBV2; size: NA; J: TRBJ1-2; CDR3: CASTRGLPEPYGYTF; DNA: TGTGCCAGCACACGTGGTTTGCCAGAGCCTTATGGCTACACCTTC
D: NA; V: TRBV18; size: NA; J: TRBJ2-7; CDR3: CASSPPGLASYEQYF; DNA: TGTGCCAGCTCACCACCGGGGCTGGCCTCCTACGAGCAGTACTTC
D: NA; V: TRBV15; size: few; J: TRBJ2-1; CDR3: CATSRGTRVDEQFF; DNA: TGTGCCACCAGCAGAGGAACGCGGGTGGATGAGCAGTTCTTC
D: TRBD2; V: TRBV6-1; size: once; J: TRBJ2-5; CDR3: CASSDGRGEVETQYF; DNA: TGTGCCAGCAGTGACGGGAGGGGGGAAGTAGAGACCCAGTACTTC
D: NA; V: TRBV30; size: NA; J: TRBJ1-2; CDR3: CAWSVNQVYGYTF; DNA: TGTGCCTGGAGTGTAAACCAGGTCTATGGCTACACCTTC
D: TRBD1; V: TRBV7-6; size: NA; J: TRBJ2-2; CDR3: CASSPGQGAVGELFF; DNA: TGTGCCAGCAGCCCGGGACAGGGGGCCGTCGGGGAGCTGTTTTTT
D: TRBD1; V: TRBV6-6; size: NA; J: TRBJ2-1; CDR3: CASSYARGQSNEQFF; DNA: TGTGCCAGCAGTTACGCCAGGGGGCAAAGCAATGAGCAGTTCTTC
D: TRBD2; V: TRBV5-1; size: NA; J: TRBJ2-5; CDR3: CASSYPGGGYQETQYF; DNA: TGCGCCAGCAGCTACCCTGGGGGGGGGTACCAAGAGACCCAGTACTTC
D: NA; V: TRBV18; size: NA; J: TRBJ1-1; CDR3: CASSPRSFSRTGNTEAFF; DNA: TGTGCCAGCTCACCACGCTCTTTCTCGCGCACGGGGAACACTGAAGCTTTCTTT
D: TRBD1; V: TRBV28; size: NA; J: TRBJ2-1; CDR3: CAAIRGTGNNEQFF; DNA: TGTGCCGCTATCCGGGGGACAGGCAACAATGAGCAGTTCTTC
D: TRBD1; V: TRBV27; size: NA; J: TRBJ1-2; CDR3: CASSWGTGGTYGYTF; DNA: TGTGCCAGCAGTTGGGGGACAGGGGGGACCTATGGCTACACCTTC
D: NA; V: TRBV19; size: NA; J: TRBJ2-7; CDR3: CATTAGTPAYEQYF; DNA: TGTGCCACCACGGCCGGGACTCCCGCGTACGAGCAGTACTTC
D: NA; V: TRBV6-1; size: few; J: TRBJ1-2; CDR3: CASSEGFRGDYGYTF; DNA: TGTGCCAGCAGTGAAGGGTTTCGGGGGGACTATGGCTACACCTTC
D: TRBD1; V: TRBV27; size: few; J: TRBJ1-2; CDR3: CASSLGQGYGYTF; DNA: TGTGCCAGCAGTCTCGGACAGGGGTATGGCTACACCTTC
D: TRBD1; V: TRBV2; size: once; J: TRBJ2-7; CDR3: CASSPDRTLNEQYF; DNA: TGTGCCAGCAGCCCGGACAGGACATTAAACGAGCAGTACTTC
D: NA; V: TRBV10-2; size: NA; J: TRBJ1-2; CDR3: CASSTTGLHGYTF; DNA: TGCGCCAGCAGTACCACAGGGCTGCATGGCTACACCTTC
D: NA; V: TRBV5-6; size: NA; J: TRBJ1-1; CDR3: CASSSFRLDRNTEAFF; DNA: TGTGCCAGCAGCTCCTTTCGTCTCGACAGGAACACTGAAGCTTTCTTT
D: NA; V: TRBV2; size: NA; J: TRBJ1-5; CDR3: CASSENSNQPQHF; DNA: TGTGCCAGCAGTGAAAATAGCAATCAGCCCCAGCATTTT
D: NA; V: TRBV29-1; size: NA; J: TRBJ1-3; CDR3: CSVEDQNSRNTIYF; DNA: TGCAGCGTTGAAGATCAGAACAGCAGAAACACCATATATTTT
D: NA; V: TRBV19; size: NA; J: TRBJ1-2; CDR3: CASSPGPLTGGYTF; DNA: TGTGCCAGTAGTCCGGGACCCCTAACGGGGGGCTACACCTTC
D: TRBD2; V: TRBV30; size: NA; J: TRBJ2-3; CDR3: CAWSGVAGATDTQYF; DNA: TGTGCCTGGAGTGGAGTAGCGGGAGCAACAGATACGCAGTATTTT
D: TRBD2; V: TRBV28; size: NA; J: TRBJ2-1; CDR3: CASSLVLLAGAGNEQFF; DNA: TGTGCCAGCAGTTTGGTACTCCTAGCGGGAGCTGGAAATGAGCAGTTCTTC
D: NA; V: TRBV30; size: NA; J: TRBJ1-5; CDR3: CAWSAAARIQPQHF; DNA: TGTGCCTGGAGTGCCGCCGCTCGGATTCAGCCCCAGCATTTT
D: NA; V: TRBV30; size: NA; J: TRBJ2-7; CDR3: CAWSVRRNAYEQYF; DNA: TGTGCCTGGAGTGTACGCCGGAACGCTTACGAGCAGTACTTC
D: NA; V: TRBV15; size: NA; J: TRBJ2-7; CDR3: CATSRAPGSGYEQYF; DNA: TGTGCCACCAGCAGAGCCCCCGGGTCAGGCTACGAGCAGTACTTC
D: NA; V: TRBV5-1; size: NA; J: TRBJ2-1; CDR3: CASSLRGTSYNEQFF; DNA: TGCGCCAGCAGCTTGAGGGGGACCTCCTACAATGAGCAGTTCTTC
D: TRBD2; V: TRBV29-1; size: NA; J: TRBJ2-7; CDR3: CSVEAGLAGALYEQYF; DNA: TGCAGCGTTGAAGCAGGACTAGCGGGGGCCCTCTACGAGCAGTACTTC
D: NA; V: TRBV7-8; size: NA; J: TRBJ2-3; CDR3: CASSLVGTGAPDTQYF; DNA: TGTGCCAGCAGCTTAGTGGGGACCGGGGCACCAGATACGCAGTATTTT
D: TRBD2; V: TRBV6-5; size: NA; J: TRBJ2-1; CDR3: CASSLAGARYNEQFF; DNA: TGTGCCAGCAGCTTAGCGGGAGCTCGATACAATGAGCAGTTCTTC
D: NA; V: TRBV29-1; size: NA; J: TRBJ2-3; CDR3: CSVEVQASTDTQYF; DNA: TGCAGCGTTGAGGTACAGGCTAGCACAGATACGCAGTATTTT
D: NA; V: TRBV2; size: NA; J: TRBJ2-1; CDR3: CASYLVAGYGGNEQFF; DNA: TGTGCCAGCTACCTCGTAGCCGGTTACGGCGGCAATGAGCAGTTCTTC